Included here is one T cell receptor beta chain sequence, with context. The method was immunoSEQ multiplex PCR; TCRdb's version includes in-frame clones alone and lacks a portion of them. The repertoire consists of about 250,000 clones, with roughly 88% occurring once and the leading ten covering 0.87%. Trimming cost V 4 bases and J 7 bases, with 18 bases left between them. This CDR3 contains 15 residues. From germline, CDR1 is SGHRS and CDR2 YFSETQ. The sample belongs to a study of blood T cell repertoires in COVID-19. Study-level background: Spain, Italy and the United States supplied samples that represented acute and convalescent COVID-19. PBMCs, B-cell-depleted T cells, or T cells provided the cDNA or gDNA that made up the material.

The receptor's source is a human donor with COVID-19, enrolled during active disease. The donor label of this sample is uncertain. Sequencing used peripheral blood. V gene TRBV5-1 combines with J gene TRBJ2-1; no clear D. The chain's CDR3 is CASSALDQDGNEQFF. The CDR3 DNA follows: TGCGCCAGCAGCGCTCTGGATCAGGATGGGAATGAGCAGTTCTTC.